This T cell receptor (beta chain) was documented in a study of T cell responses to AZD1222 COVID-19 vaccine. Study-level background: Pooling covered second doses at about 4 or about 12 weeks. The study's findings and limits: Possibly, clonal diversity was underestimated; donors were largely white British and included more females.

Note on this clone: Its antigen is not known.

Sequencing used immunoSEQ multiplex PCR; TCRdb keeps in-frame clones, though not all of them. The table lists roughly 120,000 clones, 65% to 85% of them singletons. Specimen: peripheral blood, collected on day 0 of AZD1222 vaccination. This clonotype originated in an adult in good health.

Here the CDR3 DNA reads TGTGCCAGCAGTCCACCGACAGCCCCGAGACCCCTCCACTTT. Translated, it gives CASSPPTAPRPLHF. V is TRBV6-6 and J is TRBJ1-6; D is perhaps TRBD1 (5 bases). The V gene's germline CDR1 is MNHNY and CDR2 SVGAGI (reference sequence). V was clipped by 5 bases and J by 12 bases, with 17 bases between them. There are 14 residues in the CDR3.